Listed below are T cell receptor beta chains from one sample, sequenced in a study of OX40 agonist ivuxolimab in advanced cancers. Libraries were prepared by immunoSEQ multiplex PCR; TCRdb keeps only in-frame clonotypes and omits some of them. This sample has about 70,000 clones, with approximately 80% found just once. Sequenced here: CD4+ or CD8+ T cells sorted from blood, sampled in a trial of the OX40 agonist ivuxolimab. The receptor source for this set is an adult with an advanced solid tumor such as melanoma, head and neck, liver or kidney cancer. CDR3s include the opening cysteine and the closing phenylalanine or tryptophan. A D gene is named only where the DNA matches it firmly.

>TRBV5-1|TRBD1|TRBJ2-5
CASSSGQGAFETQYF
TGCGCCAGCAGCTCGGGACAGGGGGCGTTCGAGACCCAGTACTTC
>TRBV5-1|TRBD1|TRBJ2-4
CASSIQQGAGNIQYF
TGCGCCAGCAGCATACAACAGGGGGCGGGAAACATTCAGTACTTC
>TRBV5-4|TRBD2|TRBJ2-5
CASSLSSGGPDETQYF
TGTGCCAGCAGCTTGAGTAGCGGGGGGCCTGACGAGACCCAGTACTTC
>TRBV19|TRBD1|TRBJ1-5
CASNFGQGYNQPQHF
TGTGCCAGTAACTTCGGACAGGGCTACAATCAGCCCCAGCATTTT
>TRBV30|-|TRBJ2-1
CAWRNAHNEQFF
TGTGCCTGGAGAAACGCCCACAATGAGCAGTTCTTC
>TRBV18|-|TRBJ2-7
CAGSTTSYEQYF
TGTGCCGGCTCAACCACCTCCTACGAGCAGTACTTC
>TRBV5-4|-|TRBJ1-2
CASSLSLMRVSNYGYTF
TGTGCCAGCAGCTTGAGTTTGATGAGAGTGAGTAACTATGGCTACACCTTC
>TRBV10-3|TRBD1|TRBJ1-6
CAISNGQGRSPLHF
TGTGCCATCAGCAACGGACAGGGTCGCTCACCCCTCCACTTT
>TRBV2|TRBD1|TRBJ2-5
CATRTGGQETQYF
TGTGCCACCAGGACAGGGGGCCAAGAGACCCAGTACTTC
>TRBV5-1|TRBD2|TRBJ2-7
CASSSRGGLSAEQYF
TGCGCCAGCAGCTCGCGGGGGGGCCTATCAGCGGAGCAGTACTTC
>TRBV2|TRBD1|TRBJ1-2
CASSERTGGGYTF
TGTGCCAGCAGTGAGAGGACAGGGGGTGGCTACACCTTC
>TRBV5-6|TRBD1|TRBJ1-4
CASSRGTGKGEKLFF
TGTGCCAGCAGCAGGGGGACAGGGAAGGGTGAAAAACTGTTTTTT
>TRBV19|-|TRBJ1-5
CASSIRTFRGSNQPQHF
TGTGCCAGTAGTATACGAACGTTCCGGGGGAGCAATCAGCCCCAGCATTTT
>TRBV2|-|TRBJ1-2
CARLGQHYGYTF
TGTGCCAGGTTGGGACAACACTATGGCTACACCTTC
>TRBV5-1|TRBD2|TRBJ2-2
CASSLSGTRNTGELFF
TGCGCCAGCAGCTTGTCCGGGACTAGGAACACCGGGGAGCTGTTTTTT
>TRBV19|TRBD1|TRBJ1-2
CASSTPGQIYYGYTF
TGTGCCAGTAGCACGCCGGGACAGATCTACTATGGCTACACCTTC
>TRBV5-1|TRBD1|TRBJ1-5
CASRIDREQPQHF
TGCGCCAGCAGGATCGACAGGGAGCAGCCCCAGCATTTT